The 31 T cell receptor beta chains in this list originate from one sample, sequenced in a study of blood T cell repertoires in COVID-19. The assay was immunoSEQ multiplex PCR, and TCRdb's table has in-frame clones only and misses some. Among 200,000 to 300,000 clones listed, approximately 86% were seen once. Sequenced sample: PBMCs or T cells enriched from blood (not recorded which). The receptor source for this set is a woman in her thirties with acute COVID-19.

The chain links TRBV3-1 (or the pseudogene TRBV3-2) to TRBJ1-2; possible D gene TRBD1, 6 bases. Per germline, CDR1 LGHDT and CDR2 YNNKEL (reference sequence). The V end was cut by 4 bases, the J end by 6 bases, with 12 bases between. CDR3 length: 13 amino acids. The CDR3, as DNA: TGTGCCAGCAGCCCAGACAGGCGCCATGGCTACACCTTC. This encodes CASSPDRRHGYTF.

V usage is TRBV4-3 and J usage is TRBJ1-2; D is ambiguous. Trimming removed 0 bases from V and 8 bases from J, with 16 bases in between. Per germline, CDR1 LGHNA and CDR2 YSLEER. This CDR3 region has 15 residues. The CDR3 loop reads CASSQDGGGSWGYTF. The CDR3 DNA reads TGCGCCAGCAGCCAAGATGGCGGAGGGAGTTGGGGCTACACCTTC.

This chain connects TRBV6-5 to TRBJ2-1, with 8 bases that match TRBD1. The CDR3 length is 16 residues. Germline V CDR1 and CDR2: MNHEY, SVGAGI. V was clipped by 2 bases and J by 0 bases; unmatched bases: 3. The CDR3 loop reads CASSYQTGGSYNEQFF. The CDR3 DNA reads as TGTGCCAGCAGTTACCAAACAGGGGGCTCCTACAATGAGCAGTTCTTC.

The rearrangement links TRBV9 to TRBJ2-1; possibly TRBD1 for D (5 bases). Trimming pared 3 bases from V and 9 bases from J, leaving 13 bases between. Looked up from germline, CDR1 is SGDLS and CDR2 is YYNGEE. The CDR3 covers 13 residues. The CDR3 is CASSEGPWGEQFF. The CDR3 region has the DNA TGTGCCAGCAGCGAGGGGCCTTGGGGTGAGCAGTTCTTC. Based on the CDR3 plus reference TRBV9 and TRBJ2-1, the full variable domain is DSGVTQTPKHLITATGQRVTLRCSPRSGDLSVYWYQQSLDQGLQFLIQYYNGEERAKGNILERFSAQQFPDLHSELNLSSLELGDSALYFCASSEGPWGEQFFGPGTRLTVL.

The rearrangement uses TRBV3-1 (or the pseudogene TRBV3-2) and TRBJ2-1, with 13 bases identical to TRBD2. V lost 1 base and J lost 4; bases outside the gene matches: 4. Per the germline V gene, CDR1 is LGHDT and CDR2 is YNNKEL (reference sequence). The CDR3 has 17 residues. The CDR3 DNA follows: TGTGCCAGCAGCCAAGTTGCACTAGCGGGGGGGTACAATGAGCAGTTCTTC. It translates to CASSQVALAGGYNEQFF.

The chain combines TRBV5-1 with TRBJ1-1, with D perhaps TRBD1 (6 bases). Trimming removed 5 bases at V and 1 base at J, with 21 bases between. Germline assignment: CDR1 SGHRS and CDR2 YFSETQ. The CDR3 spans 17 residues. The CDR3 region is CASSRNAIQGGNTEAFF. The CDR3 region has the DNA TGCGCCAGCAGTCGGAACGCAATCCAAGGGGGGAACACTGAAGCTTTCTTT.

The chain couples TRBV4-1 to TRBJ2-5; 7 bases fit TRBD1. V lost 0 bases, J lost 1 base, and 8 bases stayed unmatched. Germline CDR1 reads MGHRA; CDR2 reads YSYEKL. This CDR3 is 17 amino acids long. The CDR3 DNA reads as TGCGCCAGCAGCCAAGACAGGGGACAGCGTACCCAAGAGACCCAGTACTTC. Its protein product is CASSQDRGQRTQETQYF.

V and J are TRBV7-8 and TRBJ2-1; 9 bases agree with TRBD2. The CDR3 spans 18 residues. V lost 2 bases to trimming and J lost 4 bases; unmatched junction nucleotides: 12. Germline-derived CDR1 and CDR2 are SGHVS and FQNEAQ. As DNA, the CDR3 is TGTGCCAGCAGCTTATATAGCGGGGGACCCGTTCCGTACAATGAGCAGTTCTTC. Amino acids: CASSLYSGGPVPYNEQFF.

This chain uses TRBV27 with TRBJ1-1, with D tentatively TRBD1 (6 bases). The CDR3 has 14 amino acids. The V end was cut by 5 bases, the J end by 4 bases, with 14 bases between. Germline V gene data show CDR1 as MNHEY and CDR2 as SMNVEV (reference sequence). Here the CDR3 reads CASSSDRLGTEAFF. CDR3 coding DNA: TGTGCCAGCAGTAGCGACAGGCTGGGCACTGAAGCTTTCTTT.

The V and J genes are TRBV2 and TRBJ1-5; D unresolved. Trimming took 4 bases from V and 0 from J, leaving 7 bases between them. This CDR3 is built from 14 residues. The germline gives CDR1 SNHLY, CDR2 FYNNEI. The CDR3: CASSAEVSNQPQHF. The CDR3 region has the DNA TGTGCCAGCAGTGCAGAGGTTAGCAATCAGCCCCAGCATTTT.

This clone was seen a few times. The chain recombines TRBV9 with TRBJ2-7; TRBD2 aligns across 8 bases. Germline V gene sequence: CDR1 SGDLS, CDR2 YYNGEE. The CDR3 length is 16 residues. The trim removed 4 bases at V and 2 bases at J, leaving 11 bases unmatched. CDR3 coding DNA: TGTGCCAGCAGCCCCCGGGGGGGCCCTGGGACCTACGAGCAGTACTTC. Encoded protein: CASSPRGGPGTYEQYF.

In this sample, this clone turned up once. CDR3 bases: TGTGCCAGCAGCGTTGAGGGGACTTCCGAGCAGTACTTC. The encoded protein is CASSVEGTSEQYF. The rearrangement uses TRBV9 and TRBJ2-7; a possible D gene is TRBD2 (6 bases). Trimming took 2 bases from V and 6 from J, leaving 12 bases between them. Germline loops: CDR1 SGDLS, CDR2 YYNGEE. This CDR3 comprises 13 residues.

The genes are TRBV12-3 or TRBV12-4 and TRBJ2-2; D is ambiguous. V was pared by 7 bases and J by 1 base, with 7 bases between. The CDR3 sequence is 13 residues long. Written as DNA, the CDR3 is TGTGCCAGCACCCCAAAGAACACCGGGGAGCTGTTTTTT. Amino acids: CASTPKNTGELFF.

The rearrangement uses TRBV3-1 (or the pseudogene TRBV3-2) and TRBJ2-3; D may be TRBD1 (6 bases). Per the germline V gene, CDR1 is LGHDT and CDR2 is YNNKEL (reference sequence). With 1 base removed from V and 1 base from J, the gap between germline ends came to 6 bases. The CDR3 spans 14 residues. CDR3 sequence: CASSQGTGTDTQYF. CDR3 nucleotides: TGTGCCAGCAGCCAAGGGACAGGCACAGATACGCAGTATTTT.

The chain recombines TRBV13 with TRBJ1-1; 10 bases match TRBD1. The germline V gene encodes CDR1 PRHDT and CDR2 FYEKMQ (reference sequence). Trimming cost V 8 bases and J 9 bases; bases outside gene matches: 3. The CDR3 contains 11 residues. CDR3 sequence (DNA): TGTGCCAGCGTTGACAGGGGGCAAGCTTTCTTT. This encodes CASVDRGQAFF. The whole variable domain, filled in from reference TRBV13 and TRBJ1-1, reads AAGVIQSPRHLIKEKRETATLKCYPIPRHDTVYWYQQGPGQDPQFLISFYEKMQSDKGSIPDRFSAQQFSDYHSELNMSSLELGDSALYFCASVDRGQAFFGQGTRLTVV.

The V gene is TRBV11-2, the J gene TRBJ2-1, with 9 bases matching TRBD2. The junction had 4 bases not matched to a gene; V was cut back by 6 bases and J by 4 bases. The CDR3 contains 14 residues. Per the germline V gene, CDR1 is SGHAT and CDR2 is FQNNGV. The CDR3 loop reads CASRHSGGYNEQFF. The CDR3, as DNA: TGTGCCAGCAGACATAGCGGGGGATACAATGAGCAGTTCTTC.

The chain uses TRBV5-6 and TRBJ2-7; 7 bases are a match to TRBD1. The CDR3 is 17 amino acids. V was pared by 4 bases and J by 1 base, with 14 bases of the junction left unmatched. Germline CDR1 is SGHDT and CDR2 is YYEEEE. The CDR3 sequence is CASSLTRGQFGSYEQYF. CDR3 DNA: TGTGCCAGCAGCCTGACCCGGGGACAGTTCGGGTCCTACGAGCAGTACTTC.

This clone was detected a few times. V gene TRBV7-9 combines with J gene TRBJ1-1; D remains unclear. This CDR3 has 13 amino acids. The germline CDR1 and CDR2 sequences are SEHNR and FQNEAQ (reference sequence). V gave up 4 bases and J gave up 8 bases, with 14 bases separating them. The CDR3 here is CASSSRVLMEAFF. CDR3 nucleotide sequence: TGTGCCAGCAGCTCCCGGGTCCTGATGGAAGCTTTCTTT.

This clone came up once. V usage is TRBV18 and J usage is TRBJ2-7, with 7 positions matching TRBD2. J was trimmed by 7 bases and V by 0 bases; bases with no gene match: 0. In germline, CDR1 is KGHSH, CDR2 LQKENI. This CDR3 is built from 12 residues. DNA of the CDR3: TGTGCCAGCTCACCACCGGGGGGGGAGCAGTACTTC. It specifies CASSPPGGEQYF.

This chain uses TRBV4-3 with TRBJ1-4; a possible D gene is TRBD1 (6 bases). Germline V CDR1 and CDR2: LGHNA, YSLEER. This CDR3 comprises 17 residues. Trimming stripped 1 base from V and 5 bases from J, with 17 bases between. CDR3 amino acids: CASSQGTTGRGNEKLFF. In nucleotides, the CDR3 is TGCGCCAGCAGCCAAGGGACCACAGGGAGGGGAAATGAAAAACTGTTTTTT.

This clone has only a few counts. The chain has TRBV12-5 and TRBJ1-1; D ambiguous. Germline CDR1 and CDR2: LGHNT and FRNRAP. The length of the CDR3 is 15 residues. V was shortened by 1 base and J by 1 base, with 10 bases between the two germline ends. CDR3 DNA sequence: TGTGCTAGTGGTTTGGCAGGACTAAAGAACACTGAAGCTTTCTTT. The encoded protein is CASGLAGLKNTEAFF.

This chain links TRBV7-8 with TRBJ1-2, with 9 positions matching TRBD1. Per germline, CDR1 SGHVS and CDR2 FQNEAQ. The CDR3 extends over 18 amino acids. Losses at the gene ends were 0 bases for V and 3 bases for J; bases not matched to a gene: 11. This CDR3 is CASSLALEGQGGDYGYTF. In nucleotides, the CDR3 is TGTGCCAGCAGCTTAGCGCTAGAGGGACAGGGAGGTGACTATGGCTACACCTTC.

The rearrangement uses TRBV7-2 and TRBJ2-3; 14 bases agree with TRBD2. Germline assignment: CDR1 SGHTA and CDR2 FQGNSA. V lost 5 bases to trimming and J lost 4 bases; unmatched junction nucleotides: 5. This CDR3 region has 16 residues. DNA for the CDR3: TGTGCCAGCAGCCTACGACTAGCGGGGGGGCCAGATACGCAGTATTTT. This codes for CASSLRLAGGPDTQYF.

Of note for this clone: Other DNA sequences within the sample encode an identical CDR3. The V call is TRBV6-2 or TRBV6-3, the J call TRBJ2-1, with 9 bases identical to TRBD1. Germline CDR1 reads MNHEY; CDR2 reads SVGEGT. With 6 bases clipped from V and 0 bases from J, the junction kept 3 bases outside the gene matches. The CDR3 runs to 15 residues. The CDR3 nucleotides read TGTGCCAGCAGCCTGGGACAGGGCTCCTACAATGAGCAGTTCTTC. Protein sequence: CASSLGQGSYNEQFF.

The rearrangement joins TRBV24-1 to TRBJ1-2; D unclear. CDR1 and CDR2 (germline): KGHDR, SFDVKD. Trimming shortened V by 2 bases and J by 8 bases, and 14 bases separated the two germline ends. The CDR3 is 14 residues long. The CDR3 reads CATSDSSTGGGYTF. DNA for the CDR3: TGTGCCACCAGTGATTCTTCAACCGGCGGGGGCTACACCTTC.

This rearrangement joins TRBV7-2 to TRBJ1-5; 7 bases fit TRBD1. Germline CDR1 and CDR2: SGHTA and FQGNSA. The V gene end was trimmed by 6 bases and the J gene end by 5 bases; junction bases not matched to a gene: 7. This CDR3 spans 14 amino acids. In DNA form, the CDR3 reads TGTGCCAGCAGTCCCGGGACAGCCGATCAGCCCCAGCATTTT. Residues: CASSPGTADQPQHF.

This clone was detected once. This chain uses TRBV10-3 with TRBJ2-5; 10 nucleotides align to TRBD2. The V and J ends lost 10 bases and 3 bases, in that order; junction bases with no gene match: 11. The CDR3 sequence is 15 residues long. Germline V gene lookup returns CDR1 ENHRY and CDR2 SYGVKD. The chain's CDR3 is CATAIAGGGEETQYF. The CDR3 bases are TGTGCCACCGCAATAGCGGGGGGAGGGGAAGAGACCCAGTACTTC.

The chain couples TRBV6-5 to TRBJ1-5; 7 bases map to TRBD1. The CDR3 consists of 13 residues. Germline lookup yields CDR1 MNHEY and CDR2 SVGAGI. V shed 6 bases, J shed 6 bases, and the junction held 5 bases outside the gene matches. The CDR3 DNA reads TGTGCCAGCAGATTGAACAGGGGTCAGCCCCAGCATTTT. Protein: CASRLNRGQPQHF.

V usage is TRBV3-1 (or the pseudogene TRBV3-2) and J usage is TRBJ1-3; 11 bases match TRBD1. V trimming: 5 bases; J trimming: 3 bases; junction bases outside the gene matches: 6. The CDR3 is 16 residues long. Germline V gene data show CDR1 as LGHDT and CDR2 as YNNKEL (reference sequence). CDR3 coding DNA: TGTGCCAGCAGCTTAGGGACAGGGGGAAGTGGAAACACCATATATTTT. Residues: CASSLGTGGSGNTIYF.

The genes are TRBV7-9 and TRBJ2-1; no clear D gene. This CDR3 is built from 15 residues. Looked up from germline, CDR1 is SEHNR and CDR2 is FQNEAQ (reference sequence). V lost 4 bases and J lost 4, with 14 bases in between. This CDR3 reads CASSYPTPTYNEQFF. In nucleotides, the CDR3 is TGTGCCAGCAGCTACCCGACCCCGACTTACAATGAGCAGTTCTTC.

In this sample, this clone turned up a few times. The chain has TRBV27 and TRBJ2-2, with TRBD2 identical over 12 bases. Germline V CDR1 and CDR2: MNHEY, SMNVEV (reference sequence). This CDR3 is 15 amino acids long. After removal of 6 bases from V and 5 bases from J, the junction contained 4 bases not matched to a gene. The chain's CDR3 is CASRRLAGETGELFF. As DNA, the CDR3 is TGTGCCAGCAGGAGACTAGCGGGGGAAACCGGGGAGCTGTTTTTT.